These 14 T cell receptor beta chains were sequenced from one sample in a study of blood T cell repertoires in COVID-19. The data were produced by immunoSEQ multiplex PCR, yet TCRdb's version contains in-frame clones alone and is incomplete. The sample records about 250,000 clones, 80% to 90% being singletons. Material for sequencing was PBMCs or T cells enriched from blood (not recorded which). These receptors all come from a woman between 50 and 59 years old who had been exposed to COVID-19.

In this sample, this clone turned up a few times. This sequence joins TRBV2 and TRBJ2-2, with a weak D call TRBD2 (5 bases). Germline loops: CDR1 SNHLY, CDR2 FYNNEI. This CDR3 comprises 12 residues. V was trimmed by 5 bases and J by 10 bases, leaving 11 bases between them. The CDR3 DNA sequence: TGTGCCAGCAGTTTCCGAGCGGCGGAGCTGTTTTTT. It yields the protein CASSFRAAELFF.

The genes are TRBV4-1 and TRBJ2-7; 9 bases fit TRBD2. Germline trimming cut 0 bases from V and 3 bases from J; bases unmatched to any gene: 12. Germline V CDR1 and CDR2: MGHRA, YSYEKL. CDR3 size: 18 residues. CDR3 amino acids: CASSQEWSGAGGYYEQYF. CDR3 DNA: TGCGCCAGCAGCCAAGAATGGTCGGGAGCGGGGGGATACTACGAGCAGTACTTC.

This chain links TRBV6-1 with TRBJ2-3; 10 positions match TRBD2. The trim removed 0 bases at V and 2 bases at J, leaving 8 bases unmatched. The CDR3 runs to 18 residues. Germline CDR1 is MNHNS and CDR2 is SASEGT. The CDR3 DNA is TGTGCCAGCAGTGAAGCGCTTCTAGCGGGGGTGTCCACAGATACGCAGTATTTT. Protein sequence: CASSEALLAGVSTDTQYF.

The CDR3 nucleotides are TGTGCCAGCAGTTACTCCGGGACAGGGTTAGTGAACACTGAAGCTTTCTTT. Protein: CASSYSGTGLVNTEAFF. The V gene is TRBV6-2 or TRBV6-3, the J gene TRBJ1-1, with 9 bases fitting TRBD1. The CDR3 length is 17 residues. V shed 0 bases and J 0 bases; nucleotides not matched to a gene: 5. Germline V lookup: CDR1 MNHEY, CDR2 SVGEGT.

The genes are TRBV7-5 and TRBJ1-1; the table's D call of TRBD1 was not tested on the DNA. TRBV7-5 is termed a pseudogene. This CDR3 comprises 16 residues. This CDR3 is CARGLDRGHCDTEAFF. The CDR3 nucleotides read TGTGCCAGAGGCCTGGACAGGGGGCATTGTGACACTGAAGCTTTCTTT.

The genes are TRBV12-3 or TRBV12-4 and TRBJ2-7; no firm D call. The V end was cut by 2 bases, the J end by 3 bases, with 8 bases between. The CDR3 runs to 13 residues. The CDR3 DNA is TGTGCCAGCAGTTTAAGTAGACACTACGAGCAGTACTTC. Translating gives CASSLSRHYEQYF.

This clone was found once. The chain has TRBV7-6 and TRBJ1-5, with unresolved D. The CDR3 runs 15 residues. Looked up from germline, CDR1 is SGHVS and CDR2 is FNYEAQ. V shed 3 bases and J shed 5 bases, with 14 bases lying between them. The CDR3 loop reads CASSLSPGLDQPQHF. The CDR3 nucleotides are TGTGCCAGCAGCTTGAGTCCAGGACTAGATCAGCCCCAGCATTTT. Full variable domain (outside the CDR3, taken from reference TRBV7-6 and TRBJ1-5): GAGVSQSPRYKVTKRGQDVALRCDPISGHVSLYWYRQALGQGPEFLTYFNYEAQQDKSGLPNDRFSAERPEGSISTLTIQRTEQRDSAMYRCASSLSPGLDQPQHFGDGTRLSIL.

This clone has more than one count but fewer than ten. This chain uses TRBV7-9 with TRBJ1-1; 7 positions agree with TRBD1. Germline V CDR1 and CDR2: SEHNR, FQNEAQ (reference sequence). V lost 4 bases and J lost 3; bases outside the gene matches: 11. The length of the CDR3 is 16 residues. The CDR3 region has the DNA TGTGCCAGCAGCTCGGGATCTCTTGGACAGGACACTGAAGCTTTCTTT. Amino acid sequence: CASSSGSLGQDTEAFF.

The rearrangement links TRBV30 to TRBJ2-3; 8 nucleotides line up with TRBD1. Germline CDR1 reads GTSNPN; CDR2 reads SVGIG (reference sequence). This CDR3 comprises 14 residues. J was trimmed by 3 bases and V by 4 bases; bases with no gene match: 6. The CDR3 spells CAWTRGQATDTQYF. The CDR3 nucleotides are TGTGCCTGGACCAGGGGACAGGCGACAGATACGCAGTATTTT.

This chain links TRBV29-1 with TRBJ2-5; the D gene is possibly TRBD1 (6 bases). Looked up from germline, CDR1 is SQVTM and CDR2 is ANQGSEA. V lost 3 bases and J lost 2, with 10 bases in between. This CDR3 is built from 13 residues. The CDR3 is CSVDKGQQETQYF. CDR3 sequence (DNA): TGCAGCGTTGATAAGGGACAACAAGAGACCCAGTACTTC.

The V and J genes are TRBV2 and TRBJ1-5, with D possibly being TRBD1 (5 bases). V was shortened by 2 bases and J by 4 bases, with 9 bases between the two germline ends. This CDR3 region has 14 residues. Germline CDR1 is SNHLY and CDR2 is FYNNEI. CDR3 nucleotide sequence: TGTGCCAGCAGTGAATCTGGGGGGAATCAGCCCCAGCATTTT. Encoded protein: CASSESGGNQPQHF.

V and J are TRBV27 and TRBJ2-7; 11 bases map to TRBD2. The length of the CDR3 is 17 residues. In germline, CDR1 is MNHEY, CDR2 SMNVEV (reference sequence). The junction had 8 bases not matched to a gene; V was cut back by 4 bases and J by 0 bases. CDR3 region: CASSWASGGSSSYEQYF. The CDR3, as DNA: TGTGCCAGCAGTTGGGCTAGCGGGGGGTCTAGCTCCTACGAGCAGTACTTC.

In DNA, the CDR3 is TGTGCCAGCAGCTTAGGGGGAGGCGCTGAAGCTTTCTTT. Its protein is CASSLGGGAEAFF. The rearrangement links TRBV7-9 to TRBJ1-1; D unresolved. Per germline, CDR1 SEHNR and CDR2 FQNEAQ (reference sequence). The CDR3 runs to 13 residues. The V and J ends lost 1 base and 6 bases respectively, with 9 bases between them.

The rearrangement uses TRBV19 and TRBJ1-1; no reliable D call. The CDR3 totals 15 residues. Germline lookup yields CDR1 LNHDA and CDR2 SQIVND (reference sequence). V shed 2 bases and J shed 1 base, with 11 bases lying between them. The CDR3 loop is CASSITRRANTEAFF. Written as DNA, the CDR3 is TGTGCCAGTAGTATAACGCGGAGGGCGAACACTGAAGCTTTCTTT.